The 18 T cell receptor beta chains in this list originate from one sample, sequenced in a study of early stage breast cancer tumors (dated by TCRdb to about 2017). The library was built by means of the immunoSEQ multiplex PCR assay. Held by TCRdb, this immuneACCESS table contains in-frame sequences only and omits some clones. Under half of the omission traces to an unresolved V gene where checked; the cause of the rest is unknown. The sample includes about 69,000 clones, with 65% to 85% observed a single time. Jointly, the top ten make up around 4.7% of the sample. Sequencing was done on a sample of blood. These receptor sequences come from a person between 35 and 49 years old with breast cancer.

This clone has more than one count but fewer than ten. The chain recombines TRBV28 with TRBJ2-7; D may be TRBD2 (5 bases). This CDR3 is built from 11 residues. Trimming took off 3 bases at V and 5 bases at J, with 5 bases between the two ends. Germline assignment: CDR1 MDHEN and CDR2 SYDVKM. The CDR3 loop reads CASSLRDEQYF. Written as DNA, the CDR3 is TGTGCCAGCAGTTTGCGGGACGAGCAGTACTTC.

The chain has TRBV11-3 and TRBJ2-3; TRBD2 matches 8 bases. The CDR3 consists of 16 residues. CDR1 and CDR2 (germline): SGHNT, YENEEA. V trimming: 4 bases; J trimming: 6 bases; junction bases outside the gene matches: 12. The CDR3 region has the DNA TGTGCCAGCAGCTCCGGACGGCGGGAGGAGGACGATACGCAGTATTTT. Its protein is CASSSGRREEDDTQYF.

The chain's CDR3 is CASRDSSSYNEQFF. CDR3 bases: TGTGCCAGCCGGGACAGCAGCTCCTACAATGAGCAGTTCTTC. The genes are TRBV2 and TRBJ2-1, with 7 bases lining up with TRBD1. V was clipped by 8 bases and J by 0 bases; unmatched bases: 4. The CDR3 covers 14 residues. The germline CDR1 and CDR2 sequences are SNHLY and FYNNEI.

The chain links TRBV30 to TRBJ2-5; TRBD2 agrees at 10 bases. Germline lookup yields CDR1 GTSNPN and CDR2 SVGIG (reference sequence). Trimming at V came to 5 bases and at J to 6 bases, leaving 6 bases not matched to a gene. The CDR3 is 13 amino acids. The CDR3 region has the DNA TGTGCCTGGGAAGCGGGAGGGGGACAGACCCAGTACTTC. Its translation is CAWEAGGGQTQYF.

This clone was found a few times. The V gene is TRBV2, the J gene TRBJ1-5; perhaps TRBD1 as D (5 bases). Trimming pared 6 bases from V and 0 bases from J, leaving 18 bases between. The CDR3 is 17 amino acids. Germline CDR1 is SNHLY and CDR2 is FYNNEI. This CDR3 reads CASSFSGTAFSNQPQHF. CDR3 in DNA: TGTGCCAGCAGCTTCTCCGGGACCGCCTTTAGCAATCAGCCCCAGCATTTT.

The CDR3 here is CASSLLTVNTEAFF. CDR3 coding DNA: TGTGCCAGCAGTTTATTAACAGTGAACACTGAAGCTTTCTTT. The rearrangement uses TRBV28 and TRBJ1-1; no firm D call. The germline V and J ends were trimmed by 1 base and 0 bases, with 6 bases remaining between them. The length of the CDR3 is 14 residues. The germline V gene has CDR1 MDHEN and CDR2 SYDVKM.

The rearrangement links TRBV2 to TRBJ2-3; D remains ambiguous. Trimming cost V 8 bases and J 3 bases, with 18 bases left between them. The germline gives CDR1 SNHLY, CDR2 FYNNEI. The CDR3 extends over 15 amino acids. CDR3 region: CASAPLGIETDTQYF. The CDR3 DNA reads as TGTGCCAGCGCCCCTCTGGGGATTGAGACAGATACGCAGTATTTT. The full variable domain, rest sourced from reference TRBV2 and TRBJ2-3, is EPEVTQTPSHQVTQMGQEVILRCVPISNHLYFYWYRQILGQKVEFLVSFYNNEISEKSEIFDDQFSVERPDGSNFTLKIRSTKLEDSAMYFCASAPLGIETDTQYFGPGTRLTVL.

The table lists this clone with a few counts. The genes are TRBV7-6 and TRBJ2-7; 8 bases are a match to TRBD2. CDR1 is SGHVS, CDR2 FNYEAQ, per germline. J was trimmed by 4 bases and V by 1 base; bases with no gene match: 15. The CDR3 contains 18 residues. The CDR3 DNA reads as TGTGCCAGCAGCTTAGGGGTAGTTAGCGGGAATGGTATGTACGAGCAGTACTTC. It encodes CASSLGVVSGNGMYEQYF.

The chain combines TRBV19 with TRBJ2-7; 13 bases are a match to TRBD2. Losses at the gene ends were 7 bases for V and 5 bases for J; bases not matched to a gene: 8. CDR1 is LNHDA and CDR2 is SQIVND in the germline V gene (reference sequence). This CDR3 has 15 amino acids. The CDR3 reads CASTAGTSGMNEQYF. The CDR3 DNA sequence: TGTGCCAGTACCGCCGGGACTAGCGGGATGAACGAGCAGTACTTC.

This chain connects TRBV19 to TRBJ1-4; 9 nucleotides line up with TRBD1. The germline V gene encodes CDR1 LNHDA and CDR2 SQIVND (reference sequence). The CDR3 totals 15 residues. V was pared by 7 bases and J by 4 bases, with 7 bases of the junction left unmatched. As DNA, the CDR3 is TGTGCCAGTAATAAACAGGGGGCAGATAATGAAAAACTGTTTTTT. This gives the protein CASNKQGADNEKLFF. The whole variable domain, remainder taken from reference TRBV19 and TRBJ1-4, is DGGITQSPKYLFRKEGQNVTLSCEQNLNHDAMYWYRQDPGQGLRLIYYSQIVNDFQKGDIAEGYSVSREKKESFPLTVTSAQKNPTAFYLCASNKQGADNEKLFFGSGTQLSVL.

The chain couples TRBV10-1 to TRBJ2-2; D gene ambiguous. Between the trimmed V and J ends, which lost 9 bases and 5 bases, there was a span of 13 bases. Germline V gives CDR1 WNHNN, CDR2 SYGVQD (reference sequence). CDR3 size: 13 residues. The DNA for the CDR3 is TGCGCCAGTTCAAATTGGAGAACCGGGGAGCTGTTTTTT. This codes for CASSNWRTGELFF.

The chain combines TRBV6-6 with TRBJ1-1, with TRBD1 identical over 10 bases. The ends lost 6 bases at V and 4 bases at J; junction bases unmatched: 5. CDR3 size: 14 residues. Germline V gene sequence: CDR1 MNHNY, CDR2 SVGAGI (reference sequence). As DNA, the CDR3 is TGTGCCAGCAGGAAGACAGGGGGCCTCACTGAAGCTTTCTTT. This sequence encodes CASRKTGGLTEAFF.

V and J are TRBV9 and TRBJ1-3; D is undetermined. Trimming removed 0 bases from V and 4 bases from J, with 11 bases in between. Germline values: CDR1 SGDLS, CDR2 YYNGEE. This CDR3 contains 15 residues. DNA of the CDR3: TGTGCCAGCAGCGTAGAAATTACGGGCGGAAACACCATATATTTT. The encoded protein is CASSVEITGGNTIYF.

This sequence joins TRBV7-9 and TRBJ2-3, with D hard to call. Looked up from germline, CDR1 is SEHNR and CDR2 is FQNEAQ (reference sequence). Between the trimmed V and J ends, which lost 5 bases and 1 base, there was a span of 7 bases. The CDR3 length is 13 residues. The CDR3: CASSDWRTDTQYF. CDR3 DNA sequence: TGTGCCAGCAGCGACTGGCGCACAGATACGCAGTATTTT. Full variable domain (remainder filled in from reference TRBV7-9 and TRBJ2-3): DTGVSQNPRHKITKRGQNVTFRCDPISEHNRLYWYRQTLGQGPEFLTYFQNEAQLEKSRLLSDRFSAERPKGSFSTLEIQRTEQGDSAMYLCASSDWRTDTQYFGPGTRLTVL.

The V gene is TRBV10-1, the J gene TRBJ1-1; 7 nucleotides line up with TRBD1. This CDR3 spans 14 amino acids. Germline V lookup: CDR1 WNHNN, CDR2 SYGVQD (reference sequence). The trim removed 4 bases at V and 1 base at J, leaving 3 bases unmatched. In DNA, the CDR3 is TGCGCCAGCAGTGGGGGGACAGAGAACACTGAAGCTTTCTTT. Translated: CASSGGTENTEAFF.

This rearrangement joins TRBV29-1 to TRBJ2-2; perhaps TRBD1 as D (5 bases). Trimming removed 5 bases from V and 0 bases from J, with 10 bases in between. The CDR3 is made up of 14 amino acids. Germline CDR1 reads SQVTM; CDR2 reads ANQGSEA. CDR3 sequence (DNA): TGCAGCGTTTTGGAACAGGCGAACACCGGGGAGCTGTTTTTT. This encodes CSVLEQANTGELFF.

V usage is TRBV5-6 and J usage is TRBJ2-3; D gene ambiguous. The CDR3 is made up of 12 amino acids. The germline CDR1 and CDR2 sequences are SGHDT and YYEEEE. With 2 bases removed from V and 10 bases from J, the gap between germline ends came to 11 bases. The CDR3 loop is CASSFEMPPQYF. As DNA, the CDR3 is TGTGCCAGCAGCTTTGAGATGCCTCCGCAGTATTTT.

This clone appeared a few times. V gene TRBV18 combines with J gene TRBJ1-1, with D perhaps TRBD1 (5 bases). The CDR3 loop spans 15 amino acids. V lost 6 bases, J lost 1 base, and 15 bases lay in between. Germline CDR1 and CDR2: KGHSH and LQKENI. Written as DNA, the CDR3 is TGTGCCAGCTCTCGTGGAGGGGTGGAGAACACTGAAGCTTTCTTT. It yields the protein CASSRGGVENTEAFF. The variable domain in full, completed from reference TRBV18 and TRBJ1-1, reads NAGVMQNPRHLVRRRGQEARLRCSPMKGHSHVYWYRQLPEEGLKFMVYLQKENIIDESGMPKERFSAEFPKEGPSILRIQQVVRGDSAAYFCASSRGGVENTEAFFGQGTRLTVV.